Sequencing of this T cell receptor (beta chain) was carried out in a study of blood T cell repertoires in COVID-19. Study details: T cells, B-cell-depleted T cells, or PBMCs provided the cDNA or gDNA that served as material.

In the authors' workflow: The authors estimated nucleated cell counts from reference gene primer amplification. Profiling relied on immunoSEQ multiplex PCR, and the TCRdb table lists in-frame clones only, not all of them. V, J and clone size are taken as reported in that table, and D and trimming were inferred from the DNA itself. Of more than 75,000 clones detected, 80% to 90% appear once; the ten largest clones hold roughly 4.8%. Losses at the gene ends were 11 bases for V and 7 bases for J; bases not matched to a gene: 7. Germline loops: CDR1 ENHRY, CDR2 SYGVKD. This CDR3 is built from 12 residues.

V gene TRBV10-3 combines with J gene TRBJ2-1; 8 nucleotides line up with TRBD1. The sequence derives from a woman of 80 years or more with acute or convalescent COVID-19. Sequenced material: peripheral blood. CDR3 residues: CASGQVGNEQFF. The CDR3 DNA reads TGTGCCTCGGGACAGGTGGGGAATGAGCAGTTCTTC.